The 9 T cell receptor beta chains below were found in one sample sequenced in a study of blood T cell repertoires in COVID-19. Here immunoSEQ multiplex PCR was the method, and the copy in TCRdb shows in-frame clones only, minus some. This sample carries 60,000 to 75,000 clones, 88% of them seen once, and the ten largest clones take 5.1%. Sequencing input: peripheral blood. The source is a human donor in a cohort sampled during active COVID-19.

J is TRBJ1-2 and V is TRBV7-9; TRBD1 matches 8 bases. There are 14 residues in the CDR3. V dropped 6 bases and J dropped 1; count of bases not matched to a gene: 4. The germline V gene encodes CDR1 SEHNR and CDR2 FQNEAQ (reference sequence). The CDR3 region is CASSYGQGNYGYTF. CDR3 coding DNA: TGTGCCAGCAGTTACGGACAGGGTAACTATGGCTACACCTTC.

This clone appeared once. The J gene is TRBJ2-2, the V gene TRBV25-1, with TRBD1 as a possible D gene (5 bases). The CDR3 loop spans 15 amino acids. The germline V gene has CDR1 MGHDK and CDR2 SYGVNS. Trimming pared 3 bases from V and 1 base from J, leaving 9 bases between. CDR3 nucleotide sequence: TGTGCCAGCAGTGAGGCGGACAAGAACACCGGGGAGCTGTTTTTT. This codes for CASSEADKNTGELFF.

The chain couples TRBV2 to TRBJ2-1; TRBD2 matches at 10 bases. With 7 bases clipped from V and 0 bases from J, the junction kept 3 bases outside the gene matches. Germline V gene lookup returns CDR1 SNHLY and CDR2 FYNNEI. CDR3 length: 15 residues. In DNA form, the CDR3 reads TGTGCCAGCATAGGACTAGCGGCCTCCTACAATGAGCAGTTCTTC. This translates into CASIGLAASYNEQFF.

This chain links TRBV5-6 with TRBJ2-5; 7 bases match TRBD1. The CDR3 length is 14 residues. Germline V gene sequence: CDR1 SGHDT, CDR2 YYEEEE. Germline trimming cut 4 bases from V and 2 bases from J; bases unmatched to any gene: 5. The DNA for the CDR3 is TGTGCCAGCAGCCCGGGACAGATACAAGAGACCCAGTACTTC. Translation gives CASSPGQIQETQYF.

The J gene is TRBJ1-4, the V gene TRBV28, with 7 bases aligning to TRBD1. Germline-derived CDR1 and CDR2 are MDHEN and SYDVKM. V dropped 3 bases and J dropped 0; count of bases not matched to a gene: 4. The CDR3 runs 16 residues. The chain's CDR3 is CASSLLQGTTNEKLFF. The CDR3 DNA follows: TGTGCCAGCAGTTTGCTACAGGGGACAACTAATGAAAAACTGTTTTTT.

J is TRBJ1-6 and V is TRBV5-1, with D perhaps matching TRBD1 (5 bases). The CDR3 has 14 residues. The germline V gene has CDR1 SGHRS and CDR2 YFSETQ. With 4 bases removed from V and 9 bases from J, the gap between germline ends came to 14 bases. CDR3 loop: CASSPDKYTSPLHF. In DNA form, the CDR3 reads TGCGCCAGCAGCCCGGACAAGTACACTTCACCCCTCCACTTT.

CDR3 protein: CASSQAAPGTSGSGTGELFF. CDR3 bases: TGCGCCAGCAGCCAAGCGGCCCCCGGGACTAGCGGGAGTGGCACCGGGGAGCTGTTTTTT. The V call is TRBV4-1, the J call TRBJ2-2, with 14 positions matching TRBD2. Germline loops: CDR1 MGHRA, CDR2 YSYEKL. This CDR3 has 20 residues. Trimming removed 1 base from V and 4 bases from J; junction bases left unmatched: 11.

V and J are TRBV19 and TRBJ2-5; D gene unclear. CDR1 is LNHDA and CDR2 is SQIVND in the germline V gene (reference sequence). The CDR3 has 15 amino acids. The V and J ends lost 7 bases and 2 bases respectively, with 17 bases between them. This CDR3 reads CASTLGRGFQETQYF. The CDR3, as DNA: TGTGCCAGTACCCTCGGTCGCGGATTTCAAGAGACCCAGTACTTC.

The chain uses TRBV18 and TRBJ1-2; 10 positions match TRBD1. The CDR3 has 18 amino acids. The junction had 17 bases not matched to a gene; V was cut back by 6 bases and J by 4 bases. CDR1 and CDR2 from the germline V gene are KGHSH and LQKENI. CDR3 amino acids: CASSQSSPRDRGFYGYTF. The CDR3 coding sequence is TGTGCCAGCTCTCAATCCTCCCCCCGGGACAGGGGATTCTATGGCTACACCTTC.